One and the same sample provided the 3 T cell receptor beta chains below, sequenced in a study of cytomegalovirus exposure and HLA in healthy donors. PCR primers comprised 60 Vbeta and 13 Jbeta primers. Profiling relied on immunoSEQ multiplex PCR, and the TCRdb table lists in-frame clones only, not all of them. The sample yields 150,000 to 200,000 clones, 75% seen once. Sequencing was performed on PBMCs. Receptors were obtained from a woman between 45 and 65 years old in good health and CMV-seropositive.

The V call is TRBV18, the J call TRBJ1-6; possible D gene TRBD1, 5 bases. The CDR3 covers 16 residues. The germline V gene has CDR1 KGHSH and CDR2 LQKENI. The ends were cut back, 3 bases at V and 6 bases at J, with 15 bases in the middle. The CDR3 here is CASSPPHRYRNSPLHF. The CDR3 region has the DNA TGTGCCAGCTCACCCCCACACAGGTATCGTAATTCACCCCTCCACTTT.

This clone has more than one count but fewer than ten. The V call is TRBV5-1, the J call TRBJ2-7; TRBD2 agrees at 7 bases. Germline V gene lookup returns CDR1 SGHRS and CDR2 YFSETQ. V shed 2 bases, J shed 6 bases, and the junction held 5 bases outside the gene matches. This CDR3 comprises 13 residues. CDR3 loop: CASSLAPGGEQYF. The CDR3 DNA is TGCGCCAGCAGCTTAGCGCCGGGGGGCGAGCAGTACTTC. Supplemented by reference TRBV5-1 and TRBJ2-7, the full variable domain reads KAGVTQTPRYLIKTRGQQVTLSCSPISGHRSVSWYQQTPGQGLQFLFEYFSETQRNKGNFPGRFSGRQFSNSRSEMNVSTLELGDSALYLCASSLAPGGEQYFGPGTRLTVT.

This clone was counted only a few times. The V gene is TRBV7-9, the J gene TRBJ1-3; no reliable D call. Germline V CDR1 and CDR2: SEHNR, FQNEAQ (reference sequence). V was clipped by 5 bases and J by 2 bases, with 13 bases between them. CDR3 length: 15 residues. DNA for the CDR3: TGTGCCAGCAGCCTTTACAGTACACCTGGAAACACCATATATTTT. Protein sequence: CASSLYSTPGNTIYF. Complete variable domain (other parts from reference TRBV7-9 and TRBJ1-3): DTGVSQNPRHKITKRGQNVTFRCDPISEHNRLYWYRQTLGQGPEFLTYFQNEAQLEKSRLLSDRFSAERPKGSFSTLEIQRTEQGDSAMYLCASSLYSTPGNTIYFGEGSWLTVV.